This T cell receptor (beta chain) comes out of a study of CD8 T cells in ankylosing spondylitis. Findings and limits, study-wide: Characteristic of ankylosing spondylitis blood, it appeared, was a TCR beta motif comprising eight highly homologous variants.

This clonotype was counted a few times. Its cognate antigen is unknown. One entry per CDR3 protein results from TCRdb running MiXCR on the 5' RACE reads. The data contain 400,000 to 450,000 distinct CDR3 sequences, over 15% of them singletons. Specimen: blood, either unsorted or a sorted T cell fraction (not recorded which). The receptor was derived from a male donor with ankylosing spondylitis.

DNA for the CDR3: TGCAGTGCTTTGGGACAGGGGGCCCACGAGCAGTACTTC. Encoded protein: CSALGQGAHEQYF. This chain uses TRBV20-1 with TRBJ2-7; 12 nucleotides match TRBD1. CDR3 size: 13 residues. Germline CDR1 and CDR2: DFQATT and SNEGSKA (reference sequence). V lost 5 bases, J lost 5 bases, and 4 bases stayed unmatched.